These T cell receptor beta chains were read from a single sample in a study of blood T cell repertoires in COVID-19. Clones were sequenced by immunoSEQ multiplex PCR, and TCRdb holds only the in-frame ones, with some missing. Among about 490,000 clones, 70% to 90% were seen once, and the ten largest hold under 4%. Input material: peripheral blood. The receptors originated from a human donor in a cohort sampled during active COVID-19. CDR3s include the opening cysteine and the closing phenylalanine or tryptophan. A clone size is listed for some rows: how often the clone was seen (once, few, many), or a class if it is expanded.

clone_size: -; v_call: TRBV19; cdr3_aa: CAGRHNEKLFF
clone_size: many; v_call: TRBV5-4; cdr3_aa: CASSLGQGSRNYGYTF
clone_size: -; v_call: TRBV6-5; cdr3_aa: CASSYTGDGNTIYF
clone_size: -; v_call: TRBV30; cdr3_aa: CAWSVQGRAIYGYTF
clone_size: -; v_call: TRBV9; cdr3_aa: CASSVVGSGGGGQFF
clone_size: -; v_call: TRBV28; cdr3_aa: CASSLGGRAYEQYF
clone_size: -; v_call: TRBV5-6; cdr3_aa: CASSVDRGATNQPQHF
clone_size: -; v_call: TRBV19; cdr3_aa: CASSIGTGGVRSPLHF
clone_size: -; v_call: TRBV7-3; cdr3_aa: CASSLGGQGYEQYF
clone_size: -; v_call: TRBV6-5; cdr3_aa: CASSSLGIPYNEQFF
clone_size: -; v_call: TRBV11-2; cdr3_aa: CASSLVTGQGYTF
clone_size: -; v_call: TRBV6-5; cdr3_aa: CASSYRRGGEKLFF
clone_size: -; v_call: TRBV9; cdr3_aa: CASSVGNRGQDYGYTF
clone_size: -; v_call: TRBV5-1; cdr3_aa: CASSRGGQANTEAFF
clone_size: -; v_call: TRBV6-6; cdr3_aa: CASSYGQVGTEAFF
clone_size: -; v_call: TRBV6-6; cdr3_aa: CASSYGDGYNEQFF
clone_size: -; v_call: TRBV18; cdr3_aa: CASSVSETQYF
clone_size: -; v_call: TRBV6-5; cdr3_aa: CASTPYRAFNQPQHF
clone_size: -; v_call: TRBV2; cdr3_aa: CASRGLAGYPGELFF
clone_size: -; v_call: TRBV12-3/TRBV12-4; cdr3_aa: CALRGQMNTEAFF
clone_size: -; v_call: TRBV3-1/TRBV3-2; cdr3_aa: CASSPGTAANYGYTF
clone_size: -; v_call: TRBV19; cdr3_aa: CASSQTERGDTQYF
clone_size: -; v_call: TRBV5-1; cdr3_aa: CASSLWGRQETQYF
clone_size: -; v_call: TRBV20-1; cdr3_aa: CSAGLVDEQFF
clone_size: -; v_call: TRBV6-1; cdr3_aa: CASSEVRRGRVGEQYF
clone_size: -; v_call: TRBV11-3; cdr3_aa: CASSLAPGGEQYF
clone_size: -; v_call: TRBV11-2; cdr3_aa: CASSLLGANTGELFF
clone_size: -; v_call: TRBV5-1; cdr3_aa: CASSLDAGYNEKLFF
clone_size: -; v_call: TRBV19; cdr3_aa: CASSRGAGVLGAGELFF
clone_size: -; v_call: TRBV4-2; cdr3_aa: CASSQEVRRTSGSLETQYF
clone_size: -; v_call: TRBV5-1; cdr3_aa: CASSLSGSYNEQFF
clone_size: -; v_call: TRBV4-3; cdr3_aa: CASSPKQGVRTEAFF
clone_size: -; v_call: TRBV5-1; cdr3_aa: CASSLRERQETQYF
clone_size: -; v_call: TRBV29-1; cdr3_aa: CSVEEGTVHF
clone_size: -; v_call: TRBV5-6; cdr3_aa: CASSLVSSTEAFF
clone_size: -; v_call: TRBV4-1; cdr3_aa: CASSQREVDYGYTF
clone_size: -; v_call: TRBV28; cdr3_aa: CASRSGGQDTDTQYF
clone_size: -; v_call: TRBV4-3; cdr3_aa: CASSRGLAGVPYEQYF
clone_size: -; v_call: TRBV7-9; cdr3_aa: CASRLSAPREGYTF
clone_size: few; v_call: TRBV28; cdr3_aa: CASSGSYSGANVLTF
clone_size: -; v_call: TRBV30; cdr3_aa: CALDRVGADTQYF
clone_size: -; v_call: TRBV3-1/TRBV3-2; cdr3_aa: CASSQDRRSRQYF
clone_size: -; v_call: TRBV28; cdr3_aa: CASIGGATEAFF
clone_size: few; v_call: TRBV5-1; cdr3_aa: CASSLCTPICNQPQHF
clone_size: -; v_call: TRBV11-3; cdr3_aa: CASSSREKGADTQYF
clone_size: few; v_call: TRBV30; cdr3_aa: CAWIGTPNTEAFF